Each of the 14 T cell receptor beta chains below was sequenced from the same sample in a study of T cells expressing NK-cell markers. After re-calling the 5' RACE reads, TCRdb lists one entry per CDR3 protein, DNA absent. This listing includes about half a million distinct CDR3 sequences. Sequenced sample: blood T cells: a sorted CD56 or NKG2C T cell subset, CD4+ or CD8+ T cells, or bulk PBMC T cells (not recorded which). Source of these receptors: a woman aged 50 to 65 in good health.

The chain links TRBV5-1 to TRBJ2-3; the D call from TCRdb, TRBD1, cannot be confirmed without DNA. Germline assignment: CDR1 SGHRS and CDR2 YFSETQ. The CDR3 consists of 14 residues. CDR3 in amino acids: CASSTAQGLDTQYF.

This CDR3 reads CATSDLVGGRIEQYF. The chain combines TRBV24-1 with TRBJ2-7; TCRdb lists TRBD2, though no DNA is available to test this call. The CDR3 loop spans 15 amino acids. Germline lookup yields CDR1 KGHDR and CDR2 SFDVKD.

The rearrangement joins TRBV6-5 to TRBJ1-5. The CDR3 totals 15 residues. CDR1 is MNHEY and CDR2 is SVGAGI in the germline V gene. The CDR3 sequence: CASRPAGRGNQPQHF.

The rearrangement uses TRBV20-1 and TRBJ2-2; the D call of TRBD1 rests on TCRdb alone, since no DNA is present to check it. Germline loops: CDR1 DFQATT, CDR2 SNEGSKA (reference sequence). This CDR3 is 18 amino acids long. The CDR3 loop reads CSATGGGAFHTGPGELFF.

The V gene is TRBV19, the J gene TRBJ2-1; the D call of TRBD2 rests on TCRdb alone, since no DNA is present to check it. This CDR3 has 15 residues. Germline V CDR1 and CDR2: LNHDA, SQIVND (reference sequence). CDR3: CASSMPSGSRDEQFF.

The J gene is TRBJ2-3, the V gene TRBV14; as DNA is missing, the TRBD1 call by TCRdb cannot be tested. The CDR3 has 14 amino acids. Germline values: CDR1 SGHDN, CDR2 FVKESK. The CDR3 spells CASSLTGGADTQYF. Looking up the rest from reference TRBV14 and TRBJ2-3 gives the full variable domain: EAGVTQFPSHSVIEKGQTVTLRCDPISGHDNLYWYRRVMGKEIKFLLHFVKESKQDESGMPNNRFLAERTGGTYSTLKVQPAELEDSGVYFCASSLTGGADTQYFGPGTRLTVL.

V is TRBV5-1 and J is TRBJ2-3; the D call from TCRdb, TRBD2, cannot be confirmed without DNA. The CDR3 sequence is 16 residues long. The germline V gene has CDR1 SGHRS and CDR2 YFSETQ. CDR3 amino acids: CASSFSSAGGADTQYF.

CDR3 sequence: CASSGGLVPGTDTQYF. The J gene is TRBJ2-3, the V gene TRBV6-5; TCRdb's D call, TRBD2, is unchecked because there is no DNA. The CDR3 covers 16 residues. From germline, CDR1 is MNHEY and CDR2 SVGAGI.

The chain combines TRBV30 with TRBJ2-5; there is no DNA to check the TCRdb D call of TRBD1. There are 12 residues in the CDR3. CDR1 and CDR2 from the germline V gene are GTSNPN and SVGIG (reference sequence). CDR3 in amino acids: CAWANRGETQYF.

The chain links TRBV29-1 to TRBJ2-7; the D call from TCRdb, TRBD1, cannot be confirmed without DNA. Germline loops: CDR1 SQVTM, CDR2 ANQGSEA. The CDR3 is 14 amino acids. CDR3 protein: CSVDEPGRWGEQYF.

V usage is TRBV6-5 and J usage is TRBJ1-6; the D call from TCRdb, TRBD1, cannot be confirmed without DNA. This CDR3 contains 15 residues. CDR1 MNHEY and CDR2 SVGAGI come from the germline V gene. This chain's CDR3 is CASRTQGRRGSPLHF.

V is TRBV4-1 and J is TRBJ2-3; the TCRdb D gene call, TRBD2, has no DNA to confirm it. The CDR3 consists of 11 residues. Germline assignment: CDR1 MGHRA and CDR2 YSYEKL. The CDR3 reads CASGLAGLRYF.

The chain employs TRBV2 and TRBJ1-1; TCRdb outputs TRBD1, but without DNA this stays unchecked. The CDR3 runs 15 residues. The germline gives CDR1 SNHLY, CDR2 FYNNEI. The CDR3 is CASSLPQGMNTEAFF.

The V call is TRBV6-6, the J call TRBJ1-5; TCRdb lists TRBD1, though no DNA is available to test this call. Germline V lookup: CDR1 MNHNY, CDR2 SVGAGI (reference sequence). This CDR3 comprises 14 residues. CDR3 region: CASSYDRASQPQHF.